This paragraph covers one TCR beta chain sequence. Negative isolation was used for CD8+ and CD4+ T cells and FACS enrichment for TEMRA cells. The RNA, about 0.45 to 1 ug, was put through reverse transcription using random hexamers. Amplification of the TCR beta CDR3 was carried out by immunoSEQ multiplex PCR, which spanned a total of 54 Vbeta and 13 Jbeta segments. TCRdb fed the immunoSEQ multiplex PCR reads into MiXCR, producing one record per CDR3 protein. Among roughly 80,000 distinct CDR3 sequences listed, roughly 95% were seen once. This sample was taken from a study of CD8 T cells in Susac syndrome. Looking at the study overall: At blood draw, Susac syndrome patients were therapy-naive, on corticosteroids, or on intravenous immunoglobulin alone.

The clonotype was recovered from a human donor with Susac syndrome. The sample comprised CD8+ T cells from PBMCs.

CDR3: CASTYSDLGGSNEQFF. DNA for the CDR3: TGTGCCAGCACCTATTCGGATCTGGGTGGCTCCAATGAGCAGTTCTTC. This chain links TRBV9 with TRBJ2-1; no reliable D call. The CDR3 loop spans 16 amino acids. V shed 6 bases and J shed 6 bases, with 22 bases lying between them. Looked up from germline, CDR1 is SGDLS and CDR2 is YYNGEE. Full variable domain (missing parts from reference TRBV9 and TRBJ2-1): DSGVTQTPKHLITATGQRVTLRCSPRSGDLSVYWYQQSLDQGLQFLIQYYNGEERAKGNILERFSAQQFPDLHSELNLSSLELGDSALYFCASTYSDLGGSNEQFFGPGTRLTVL.